This T cell receptor (beta chain) derives from a study of cytomegalovirus exposure and HLA in healthy donors. PCR used 60 Vbeta primers and 13 Jbeta primers. The repertoire was sequenced with immunoSEQ multiplex PCR; TCRdb's copy has only in-frame clones and lacks some. The table records 130,000 or so clones, roughly four fifths of them present only once. The CDR3 covers 17 residues. Trimming removed 5 bases from V and 5 bases from J; junction bases left unmatched: 14. CDR1 and CDR2 (germline): SEHNR, FQNEAQ (reference sequence). This clone was seen only once. Its antigen is not identified. Regarding the study as a whole: More than 150 TCR beta chains were listed as cytomegalovirus-associated.

Material for sequencing was PBMCs. This TCR was recovered from a man between 18 and 29 years old in good health and CMV-seropositive. This sequence joins TRBV7-9 and TRBJ2-7; 11 bases fit TRBD2. The CDR3 reads CASSRRVVGTSGDEQYF. The CDR3 coding sequence is TGTGCCAGCAGCCGAAGGGTTGTGGGGACTAGCGGCGACGAGCAGTACTTC.